These 12 T cell receptor beta chains were sequenced from one sample in a study of neurological immune-mediated disorders. TCRdb processed the 5' RACE reads anew with MiXCR; each CDR3 protein has one entry. The repertoire has roughly 76,000 distinct CDR3 sequences, over 12% of them found once; the top ten carry approximately 6.8%. Sequencing used PBMCs. The receptors derive from a woman in her fifties or sixties in good health.

There are many counts of this clonotype. The CDR3 loop reads CSVTNGRAAYNEQFF. In DNA form, the CDR3 reads TGCAGTGTTACCAACGGGAGGGCTGCCTACAATGAGCAGTTCTTC. The rearrangement links TRBV20-1 to TRBJ2-1; TRBD2 matches 8 bases. Germline V gene sequence: CDR1 DFQATT, CDR2 SNEGSKA (reference sequence). The CDR3 length is 15 residues. V lost 7 bases and J lost 2; bases outside the gene matches: 10.

At least ten counts were recorded for this clonotype. V usage is TRBV5-1 and J usage is TRBJ2-1; weak D call: TRBD2 (5 bases). The CDR3 totals 15 residues. V was cut by 0 bases and J by 3 bases, with 10 bases left in between. Germline values: CDR1 SGHRS, CDR2 YFSETQ. The CDR3 region has the DNA TGCGCCAGCAGCTTGGGAGCGGTCAACTACAATGAGCAGTTCTTC. It is translated as CASSLGAVNYNEQFF. Full variable domain (missing parts from reference TRBV5-1 and TRBJ2-1): KAGVTQTPRYLIKTRGQQVTLSCSPISGHRSVSWYQQTPGQGLQFLFEYFSETQRNKGNFPGRFSGRQFSNSRSEMNVSTLELGDSALYLCASSLGAVNYNEQFFGPGTRLTVL.

In its sample, this clonotype was seen many times. The CDR3 reads CASSLAGGPYEQYF. The DNA of the CDR3 is TGTGCCAGCAGTCTAGCGGGAGGGCCATACGAGCAGTACTTC. The rearrangement links TRBV3-1 to TRBJ2-7; 12 nucleotides align to TRBD2. The CDR3 is made up of 14 amino acids. The trim removed 6 bases at V and 4 bases at J, leaving 4 bases unmatched. The germline V gene encodes CDR1 LGHDT and CDR2 YNNKEL (reference sequence).

The chain has TRBV18 and TRBJ2-7; D is possibly TRBD1 or TRBD2 (5 bases each). V gave up 3 bases and J gave up 5 bases, with 14 bases separating them. Germline CDR1 is KGHSH and CDR2 is LQKENI. The CDR3 runs to 14 residues. CDR3 sequence reads: CASSPTRVGDEQYF. The CDR3 DNA reads as TGTGCCAGCTCACCTACAAGGGTGGGGGACGAGCAGTACTTC.

This clonotype was observed at least ten times. The chain is built from TRBV7-2 and TRBJ1-6, with D possibly TRBD1 on 6 matching bases. V was trimmed by 1 base and J by 8 bases, leaving 9 bases between them. The CDR3 totals 14 residues. Germline assignment: CDR1 SGHTA and CDR2 FQGNSA. The CDR3 here is CASSLGTADSPLHF. In DNA form, the CDR3 reads TGTGCCAGCAGCTTAGGGACAGCTGATTCACCCCTCCACTTT.

This clonotype was seen many times. The chain employs TRBV5-1 and TRBJ2-5; 7 bases map to TRBD2. This CDR3 is 14 amino acids long. Trimming at V came to 3 bases and at J to 3 bases, leaving 5 bases not matched to a gene. CDR1 is SGHRS and CDR2 is YFSETQ in the germline V gene. Here the CDR3 DNA reads TGCGCCAGCAGCTCTCTTCTAGCGGAAGAGACCCAGTACTTC. Translating it yields CASSSLLAEETQYF.

This clonotype showed up many times. This chain connects TRBV5-1 to TRBJ2-3, with 11 bases that match TRBD2. The germline V gene has CDR1 SGHRS and CDR2 YFSETQ. The CDR3 length is 15 residues. J lost 6 bases, V lost 5 bases, and 8 bases had no gene match. CDR3 sequence: CASRLSGGADDTQYF. Written as DNA, the CDR3 is TGCGCCAGCAGACTTAGCGGGGGGGCCGATGATACGCAGTATTTT.

The chain uses TRBV5-6 and TRBJ2-4, with D unresolved. The CDR3 extends over 13 amino acids. The germline V gene encodes CDR1 SGHDT and CDR2 YYEEEE. With 4 bases removed from V and 6 bases from J, the gap between germline ends came to 11 bases. The CDR3 reads CASSATFLNIQYF. CDR3 DNA sequence: TGTGCCAGCAGCGCGACCTTCCTAAACATTCAGTACTTC.

Many counts were recorded for this clonotype. The rearrangement joins TRBV5-1 to TRBJ2-5; TRBD1 might be the D (6 bases). The CDR3 runs to 17 residues. The germline gives CDR1 SGHRS, CDR2 YFSETQ. V gave up 7 bases and J gave up 2 bases, with 24 bases separating them. The CDR3 DNA reads as TGCGCCAGCTCCCCTGGTGCGCAGGGGATTAGGCAAGAGACCCAGTACTTC. It specifies CASSPGAQGIRQETQYF.

Note on this clonotype: A much larger clone lies one base from this, so it may be a read error. The chain uses TRBV2 and TRBJ2-7; D call uncertain. Per germline, CDR1 SNHLY and CDR2 FYNNEI. The CDR3 extends over 11 amino acids. CDR3 amino acids: CPSSATYEQYF. The CDR3, as DNA: TGTCCCAGCAGTGCTACCTACGAGCAGTACTTC.

This clonotype came up many times. The chain carries TRBV28 and TRBJ2-5, with D perhaps TRBD1 or TRBD2 (6 bases each). Trimming stripped 5 bases from V and 2 bases from J, with 18 bases between. The CDR3 extends over 16 amino acids. The germline CDR1 and CDR2 sequences are MDHEN and SYDVKM. The CDR3 DNA is TGTGCCAGCAGTCCAGCCGGGGGCCTGGGGCAAGAGACCCAGTACTTC. It yields the protein CASSPAGGLGQETQYF.

There are many counts of this clonotype. The V and J genes are TRBV29-1 and TRBJ1-5, with TRBD1 matching 7 bases. CDR1 and CDR2 from the germline V gene are SQVTM and ANQGSEA. The V and J ends lost 4 bases and 4 bases, in that order; junction bases with no gene match: 7. The CDR3 is 14 residues long. The chain's CDR3 is CSVGGSGGNQPQHF. The CDR3 nucleotides read TGCAGCGTTGGAGGGTCAGGGGGAAATCAGCCCCAGCATTTT.